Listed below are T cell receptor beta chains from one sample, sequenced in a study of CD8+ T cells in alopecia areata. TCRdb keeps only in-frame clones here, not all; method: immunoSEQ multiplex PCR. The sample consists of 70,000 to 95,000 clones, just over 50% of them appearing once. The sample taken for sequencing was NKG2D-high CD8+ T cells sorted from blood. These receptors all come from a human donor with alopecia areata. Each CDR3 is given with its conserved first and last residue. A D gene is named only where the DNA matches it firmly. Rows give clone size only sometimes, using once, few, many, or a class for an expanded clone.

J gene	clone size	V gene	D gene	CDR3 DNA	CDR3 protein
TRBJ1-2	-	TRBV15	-	TGTGCCACCAGCAGAGATTCCCCCAGCGGCGGCTACACCTTC	CATSRDSPSGGYTF
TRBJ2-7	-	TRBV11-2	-	TGTGCCAGCAGCTTAGAGGGCTACGAGCAGTACTTC	CASSLEGYEQYF
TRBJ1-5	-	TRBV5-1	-	TGCGCCAGCAGCCAAGACTCGGGTCAGCCCCAGCATTTT	CASSQDSGQPQHF
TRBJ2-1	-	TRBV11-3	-	TGTGCCAGCAGCTTCACGGAGGATGAGCAGTTCTTC	CASSFTEDEQFF
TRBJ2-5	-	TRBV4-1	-	TGCGCCAGCAGCCAAGAGGGGGAGACCCAGTACTTC	CASSQEGETQYF
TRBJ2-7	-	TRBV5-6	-	TGTGCCAGTCAATCATCCTACGAGCAGTACTTC	CASQSSYEQYF
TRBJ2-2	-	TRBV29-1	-	TGCAGCGTTACAGGGTATGCCGGGGAGCTGTTTTTT	CSVTGYAGELFF
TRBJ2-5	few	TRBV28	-	TGTGCCAGCAGTCACGACCGGGACGGAAAAGAGACCCAGTACTTC	CASSHDRDGKETQYF
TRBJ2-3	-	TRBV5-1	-	TGCGCCAGCAGCTTGGACGGTAGCACAGATACGCAGTATTTT	CASSLDGSTDTQYF
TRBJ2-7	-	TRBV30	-	TGTGCCTGGAGCCGACGGGAGTATGTGCAGTACTTC	CAWSRREYVQYF
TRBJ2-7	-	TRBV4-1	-	TGCGCCAGCAGCCAGGGGGGCGTCAGCTCCTACGAGCAGTACTTC	CASSQGGVSSYEQYF
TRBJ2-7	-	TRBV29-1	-	TGCAGCGTTGTTAAAGGGGACGGATTGTACGAGCAGTACTTC	CSVVKGDGLYEQYF
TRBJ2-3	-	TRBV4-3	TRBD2	TGCGCCAGCAGCCATGCCGGGACTATTGCGGACACAGATACGCAGTATTTT	CASSHAGTIADTDTQYF
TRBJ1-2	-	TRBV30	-	TGTGCCGATTATGGAAGCCCGTATGGCTACACCTTC	CADYGSPYGYTF
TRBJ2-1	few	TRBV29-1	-	TGCAGCGTTGACTTAGACGACAATGAGCAGTTCTTC	CSVDLDDNEQFF
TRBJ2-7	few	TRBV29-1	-	TGCAGCGTAAGCTTGGGCGGGGCGAGCTCCTACGAGCAGTACTTC	CSVSLGGASSYEQYF
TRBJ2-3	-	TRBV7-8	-	TGTGCCAGCAGCTTAAGGCTTGGGACCCGACGTCGGGGTGATACGCAGTATTTT	CASSLRLGTRRRGDTQYF
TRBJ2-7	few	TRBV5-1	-	TGCGCCAGCAGCCCCGACGGGGGTTCCTACGAGCAGTACTTC	CASSPDGGSYEQYF
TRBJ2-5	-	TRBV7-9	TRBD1	TGTGCCAGCAGCGTGACAGGGATGGAGGAGACCCAGTACTTC	CASSVTGMEETQYF
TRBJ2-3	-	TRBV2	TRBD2	TGTGCCAGCAGTTCTGGGCGGGAGGTTCGCACAGATACGCAGTATTTT	CASSSGREVRTDTQYF
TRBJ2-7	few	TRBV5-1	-	TGCGCCAGCAGCTTGGATCTTGGCTACGAGCAGTACTTC	CASSLDLGYEQYF
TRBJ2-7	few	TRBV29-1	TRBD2	TGCAGCGTTGAAGATTGGGGGACTAGCGGGAGTCAAAGCTCCTACGAGCAGTACTTC	CSVEDWGTSGSQSSYEQYF